A selection of T cell receptor beta chains follows, all from one sample in a study of technical replicates of blood from a few donors. Only in-frame clones appear in the TCRdb table, and some are missing; sequencing was by immunoSEQ multiplex PCR. Of approximately 74,000 clones in the sample, roughly 98% were seen once. The sequenced sample consisted of T cells isolated from PBMCs. The receptors were gathered from a human donor in good health. Both conserved end residues are part of each CDR3. D genes are given only for firm matches. The size field is filled for only some rows; it gives once, few, many or a size class.

clone size	J gene	D gene	CDR3 length	V gene	CDR3 protein	CDR3 DNA
NA	TRBJ1-1	TRBD1	15	TRBV9	CASSPWGQGGTEAFF	TGTGCCAGCAGCCCCTGGGGACAGGGGGGGACTGAAGCTTTCTTT
NA	TRBJ2-5	NA	12	TRBV29-1	CSVGASQETQYF	TGCAGCGTTGGGGCAAGCCAAGAGACCCAGTACTTC
NA	TRBJ2-5	TRBD2	17	TRBV7-9	CASSLARGGRPGETQYF	TGTGCCAGCAGCTTAGCACGGGGGGGCCGACCCGGAGAGACCCAGTACTTC
NA	TRBJ1-1	NA	19	TRBV9	CASSVAGGRGWNMNTEAFF	TGTGCCAGCAGCGTAGCGGGGGGCCGGGGATGGAATATGAACACTGAAGCTTTCTTT
NA	TRBJ2-4	TRBD1	13	TRBV28	CASERTGTDIQYF	TGTGCCAGCGAGAGGACAGGGACGGACATTCAGTACTTC
NA	TRBJ2-1	NA	14	TRBV6-5	CASSYSIVANEQFF	TGTGCCAGCAGTTACTCGATAGTAGCGAATGAGCAGTTCTTC
NA	TRBJ2-7	TRBD2	13	TRBV6-5	CATKAGRHTEQYF	TGTGCCACCAAAGCGGGAAGGCATACCGAGCAGTACTTC
NA	TRBJ1-2	TRBD1	15	TRBV11-2	CASSLNRQGADGYTF	TGTGCCAGCAGCCTAAACCGACAGGGGGCCGACGGCTACACCTTC
NA	TRBJ1-1	NA	15	TRBV7-8	CASSLGSQGLTEAFF	TGTGCCAGCAGCTTAGGTTCCCAGGGTTTGACTGAAGCTTTCTTT
NA	TRBJ2-7	TRBD1	14	TRBV11-2	CASSLGQNIYEQYF	TGTGCCAGCAGCTTGGGACAGAATATCTACGAGCAGTACTTC
NA	TRBJ2-7	NA	11	TRBV6-1	CASQGGDEQYF	TGTGCCAGCCAGGGTGGCGACGAGCAGTACTTC
NA	TRBJ2-1	TRBD2	16	TRBV4-1	CASSHPLAGSKGGQFF	TGCGCCAGCAGCCACCCCCTAGCGGGGAGCAAGGGAGGGCAGTTCTTC
NA	TRBJ1-3	NA	15	TRBV6-6	CASSYGQSSGNTIYF	TGTGCCAGCAGTTACGGGCAGTCCTCTGGAAACACCATATATTTT
NA	TRBJ2-2	NA	14	TRBV6-5	CASRPQTVTGELFF	TGTGCCAGCAGGCCTCAGACAGTCACCGGGGAGCTGTTTTTT
NA	TRBJ1-5	NA	15	TRBV7-8	CASSLDGFGNQPQHF	TGTGCCAGCAGCTTAGACGGTTTCGGCAATCAGCCCCAGCATTTT
NA	TRBJ1-1	NA	14	TRBV30	CAWRRVSWNTEAFF	TGTGCCTGGAGGAGGGTCTCTTGGAACACTGAAGCTTTCTTT
once	TRBJ2-7	NA	18	TRBV4-1	CASSPTSGSPLGDYEQYF	TGCGCCAGCAGCCCAACCTCCGGGAGCCCGCTGGGGGACTACGAGCAGTACTTC
NA	TRBJ1-2	TRBD1	16	TRBV7-9	CASSPRIRDSIEGYTF	TGTGCCAGCAGCCCCAGAATCCGGGACAGTATAGAGGGCTACACCTTC
once	TRBJ1-5	NA	14	TRBV9	CASSAGSSRRPQHF	TGTGCCAGCAGCGCCGGATCATCCCGGAGGCCCCAGCATTTT
NA	TRBJ2-3	TRBD2	13	TRBV7-2	CASSLLAADTQYF	TGTGCCAGCAGCTTACTAGCGGCAGATACGCAGTATTTT
NA	TRBJ2-7	TRBD2	15	TRBV16	CASSRGEGAVYEQYF	TGTGCCAGCAGCCGCGGGGAGGGTGCGGTGTACGAGCAGTACTTC
once	TRBJ1-5	NA	14	TRBV6-5	CASRIGQSNQPQHF	TGTGCCAGCAGAATAGGACAAAGCAATCAGCCCCAGCATTTT
NA	TRBJ1-4	TRBD1	14	TRBV11-3	CASSSQGAGEKLFF	TGTGCCAGCAGCTCACAGGGGGCTGGTGAAAAACTGTTTTTT
NA	TRBJ2-7	TRBD1	15	TRBV28	CASSPTGTDSYEQYF	TGTGCCAGCAGTCCCACCGGGACAGACTCCTACGAGCAGTACTTC
NA	TRBJ1-5	NA	20	TRBV1	CTSSQAAQQGASLCNQPQHF	TGCACCAGCAGCCAAGCCGCCCAACAGGGGGCAAGTTTGTGTAATCAGCCCCAGCATTTT
NA	TRBJ2-7	NA	13	TRBV19	CASRVSEGDEQYF	TGTGCCAGTAGGGTAAGCGAGGGGGACGAGCAGTACTTC
NA	TRBJ1-4	NA	14	TRBV30	CAWSYRTYNEKLFF	TGTGCCTGGAGTTACAGGACATATAATGAAAAACTGTTTTTT
NA	TRBJ2-7	NA	18	TRBV14	CASSQGVFLTGRENEQYF	TGTGCCAGCAGCCAAGGAGTCTTTCTTACAGGCCGGGAGAACGAGCAGTACTTC
once	TRBJ2-5	NA	12	TRBV12-5	CASGVGAETQYF	TGTGCTAGTGGCGTAGGGGCGGAGACCCAGTACTTC
NA	TRBJ2-5	TRBD2	17	TRBV19	CASSIERAGGPPETQYF	TGTGCCAGTAGTATAGAGCGAGCGGGGGGGCCACCAGAGACCCAGTACTTC
NA	TRBJ1-5	TRBD1	17	TRBV6-1	CASSGWGTVNSNQPQHF	TGTGCCAGCAGTGGGTGGGGGACAGTGAATAGCAATCAGCCCCAGCATTTT
NA	TRBJ2-7	TRBD1	15	TRBV6-5	CASSSGQGATYEQYF	TGTGCCAGCAGCTCCGGACAGGGGGCGACCTACGAGCAGTACTTC
NA	TRBJ1-1	NA	15	TRBV4-1	CASSQVGGSGTEAFF	TGCGCCAGCAGCCAAGTAGGAGGGTCGGGAACTGAAGCTTTCTTT
NA	TRBJ1-4	TRBD1	13	TRBV5-1	CASSGTGSEKLFF	TGCGCCAGCTCGGGGACAGGGTCCGAAAAACTGTTTTTT
NA	TRBJ2-3	NA	15	TRBV28	CASSSQHASTDTQYF	TGTGCCAGCAGTTCCCAACATGCTAGCACAGATACGCAGTATTTT
NA	TRBJ2-2	NA	16	TRBV7-9	CASSLDAGLATGELFF	TGTGCCAGCAGCTTAGACGCAGGGCTAGCGACCGGGGAGCTGTTTTTT
once	TRBJ1-5	NA	15	TRBV13	CASSPFPGLYQPQHF	TGTGCCAGCAGCCCGTTCCCGGGACTGTATCAGCCCCAGCATTTT
NA	TRBJ1-1	NA	15	TRBV6-1	CASSSMGGMNTEAFF	TGTGCCAGCAGCTCGATGGGAGGAATGAACACTGAAGCTTTCTTT
NA	TRBJ2-1	TRBD2	14	TRBV10-2	CASRGRARSNEQFF	TGCGCCAGCAGGGGGAGGGCCAGGTCCAATGAGCAGTTCTTC
NA	TRBJ2-5	NA	17	TRBV5-6	CASRLTRGSSRKETQYF	TGTGCCAGCAGGCTAACGCGGGGATCCAGCCGAAAAGAGACCCAGTACTTC
NA	TRBJ2-5	TRBD2	14	TRBV5-4	CASRFSGGSETQYF	TGTGCCAGCAGATTTAGCGGGGGGAGTGAGACCCAGTACTTC
once	TRBJ1-2	NA	15	TRBV9	CASSRVSQGAYGYTF	TGTGCCAGCAGTCGAGTCAGTCAGGGCGCCTATGGCTACACCTTC
NA	TRBJ2-7	TRBD1	14	TRBV7-6	CASSRTGGRYEQYF	TGTGCCAGCAGCCGAACAGGGGGCAGGTACGAGCAGTACTTC
NA	TRBJ2-3	NA	14	TRBV2	CASQFRSSTDTQYF	TGTGCCAGTCAGTTCCGAAGTAGCACAGATACGCAGTATTTT
NA	TRBJ2-1	TRBD2	15	TRBV7-6	CASSLLAGVYNEQFF	TGTGCCAGCAGCTTACTAGCGGGGGTGTACAATGAGCAGTTCTTC
once	TRBJ1-5	TRBD1	15	TRBV28	CASRPGTDSNQPQHF	TGTGCCAGCAGACCCGGGACAGATAGCAATCAGCCCCAGCATTTT
NA	TRBJ1-1	NA	13	TRBV19	CASTRGRNTEAFF	TGTGCCAGTACCCGGGGGAGGAACACTGAAGCTTTCTTT
NA	TRBJ2-5	NA	13	TRBV7-2	CASSQRGGETQYF	TGTGCCAGCAGCCAAAGGGGAGGCGAGACCCAGTACTTC
NA	TRBJ1-1	TRBD1	11	TRBV7-6	CASSRGPEAFF	TGTGCCAGCAGTAGGGGGCCAGAAGCTTTCTTT
NA	TRBJ1-2	NA	14	TRBV4-1	CASSQDNSGSGYTF	TGCGCCAGCAGCCAAGATAATTCGGGGAGTGGCTACACCTTC
NA	TRBJ2-7	NA	18	TRBV7-9	CASSLSYKGEGITYEQYF	TGTGCCAGCAGCTTAAGTTATAAGGGGGAGGGGATAACCTACGAGCAGTACTTC
NA	TRBJ1-1	NA	15	TRBV25-1	CASSDDRRGNTEAFF	TGTGCCAGCAGTGATGACCGCCGCGGGAACACTGAAGCTTTCTTT
NA	TRBJ2-1	TRBD2	15	TRBV29-1	CSAILLASSYNEQFF	TGCAGCGCCATACTACTAGCGAGCTCCTACAATGAGCAGTTCTTC
NA	TRBJ1-1	NA	14	TRBV10-3	CAISAGRANTEAFF	TGTGCCATCAGTGCAGGCAGGGCGAACACTGAAGCTTTCTTT
NA	TRBJ1-2	NA	12	TRBV5-1	CASSLTSYGYTF	TGCGCCAGCAGCTTGACCAGCTATGGCTACACCTTC
NA	TRBJ2-5	TRBD1	15	TRBV29-1	CSVAIRQGVGETQYF	TGCAGCGTTGCCATAAGACAGGGAGTAGGAGAGACCCAGTACTTC
NA	TRBJ2-7	NA	14	TRBV30	CAWIQGHDFYEQYF	TGTGCCTGGATCCAAGGACATGATTTTTACGAGCAGTACTTC
NA	TRBJ2-3	TRBD1	16	TRBV5-4	CASSPSGGSGTDTQYF	TGTGCCAGCAGCCCGTCAGGGGGCTCAGGGACAGATACGCAGTATTTT
few	TRBJ1-1	NA	14	TRBV30	CAWSGQGTGTEAFF	TGTGCCTGGAGTGGTCAGGGGACGGGCACTGAAGCTTTCTTT
NA	TRBJ2-7	NA	11	TRBV28	CASQDSYEQYF	TGTGCCAGCCAGGATTCCTACGAGCAGTACTTC